The 22 T cell receptor beta chains presented below share a single source sample, sequenced in a study of shared clonotypes between healthy human individuals (dated by TCRdb to 2020 to 2022). CD8 naive samples were CD45RO-negative cells positively selected for CCR7, giving a CD45RA+CCR7+ population that excluded TemRA cells. Library construction relied on the immunoSEQ multiplex PCR assay. As stored in TCRdb, this immuneACCESS dataset retains in-frame rearrangements with V and J assigned. A fraction of the clones does not appear; measured against another copy, unresolved V genes explain less than half of the discrepancy, and the remainder lacks a known reason. Here the sample has about 2 million clones; about 95% occur a single time. The ten largest clones represent about 1.1% of the sample. Sequenced input: naive CD8+ T cells sorted from blood. In light of the paper, this sample's cell subset or site label describes: CD45RA+CCR7+. These receptors were collected from a man aged 18 to 29 in good health.

The chain has TRBV14 and TRBJ2-1; D tentatively reads TRBD1 or TRBD2 (5 bases each). Germline assignment: CDR1 SGHDN and CDR2 FVKESK. Trimming took off 0 bases at V and 0 bases at J, with 12 bases between the two ends. This CDR3 contains 17 residues. The CDR3 sequence: CASSQEGVGFSYNEQFF. CDR3 coding DNA: TGTGCCAGCAGCCAAGAGGGGGTGGGATTCTCCTACAATGAGCAGTTCTTC.

The chain couples TRBV2 to TRBJ1-3; tentatively, D is TRBD1 (5 bases). Deletions cut 4 bases from V and 0 bases from J, with 10 bases between. From germline, CDR1 is SNHLY and CDR2 FYNNEI. CDR3 length: 15 residues. The DNA of the CDR3 is TGTGCCAGCAGTGCAACAGGAAGCTCTGGAAACACCATATATTTT. Its protein is CASSATGSSGNTIYF.

The chain combines TRBV30 with TRBJ1-2; 8 bases fit TRBD1. This CDR3 region has 16 residues. CDR1 GTSNPN and CDR2 SVGIG come from the germline V gene (reference sequence). V lost 2 bases, J lost 3 bases, and 11 bases stayed unmatched. The CDR3 DNA reads as TGTGCCTGGAGTCACAGGACAGGGATTGGGTACTATGGCTACACCTTC. Translating gives CAWSHRTGIGYYGYTF.

V usage is TRBV9 and J usage is TRBJ1-6; 7 bases map to TRBD1. There are 14 residues in the CDR3. Germline V gives CDR1 SGDLS, CDR2 YYNGEE. V shed 0 bases and J 7 bases; nucleotides not matched to a gene: 1. CDR3 sequence (DNA): TGTGCCAGCAGCGTAGAGGGGGCGAATTCACCCCTCCACTTT. Protein product: CASSVEGANSPLHF. Combining the CDR3 with reference TRBV9 and TRBJ1-6 gives the whole variable domain DSGVTQTPKHLITATGQRVTLRCSPRSGDLSVYWYQQSLDQGLQFLIQYYNGEERAKGNILERFSAQQFPDLHSELNLSSLELGDSALYFCASSVEGANSPLHFGNGTRLTVT.

With respect to this clone: The sample holds other DNA sequences that translate to the same CDR3. The gene calls are TRBV10-3 and TRBJ2-3; 11 positions match TRBD2. This CDR3 spans 14 amino acids. Germline values: CDR1 ENHRY, CDR2 SYGVKD. V shed 6 bases, J shed 5 bases, and the junction held 4 bases outside the gene matches. CDR3 DNA: TGTGCCATCAGCCTAGCGGGAGGTCTAGATACGCAGTATTTT. As protein: CAISLAGGLDTQYF.

The chain recombines TRBV5-6 with TRBJ1-1; 10 nucleotides line up with TRBD1. Germline CDR1 reads SGHDT; CDR2 reads YYEEEE. The CDR3 extends over 19 amino acids. With V trimmed by 1 base and J by 8 bases, 20 bases remained unmatched. The CDR3 DNA is TGTGCCAGCAGCTTGTGGGGATTTGGATTGACAGGGGGCGCCGGAGAAGCTTTCTTT. Residues: CASSLWGFGLTGGAGEAFF. The full variable domain, its missing parts supplied by reference TRBV5-6 and TRBJ1-1, is DAGVTQSPTHLIKTRGQQVTLRCSPKSGHDTVSWYQQALGQGPQFIFQYYEEEERQRGNFPDRFSGHQFPNYSSELNVNALLLGDSALYLCASSLWGFGLTGGAGEAFFGQGTRLTVV.

The chain carries TRBV13 and TRBJ2-7; no firm D call. In germline, CDR1 is PRHDT, CDR2 FYEKMQ (reference sequence). There are 16 residues in the CDR3. Trimming took 2 bases from V and 1 from J, leaving 15 bases between them. The CDR3 region is CASSLMETVPSYEQYF. DNA for the CDR3: TGTGCCAGCAGCTTAATGGAGACGGTCCCATCCTACGAGCAGTACTTC.

This chain connects TRBV5-1 to TRBJ2-3; D gene unclear. Germline loops: CDR1 SGHRS, CDR2 YFSETQ. This CDR3 comprises 13 residues. Trimming stripped 0 bases from V and 6 bases from J, with 8 bases between. The DNA for the CDR3 is TGCGCCAGCAGCTTGGCCCCAGCGGATACGCAGTATTTT. Translated, it gives CASSLAPADTQYF.

In its sample, this clone was seen once. The chain employs TRBV6-6 and TRBJ2-7, with TRBD1 as a possible D gene (5 bases). V dropped 5 bases and J dropped 5 bases, with 13 bases sitting between them. This CDR3 spans 13 amino acids. Germline V gene data show CDR1 as MNHNY and CDR2 as SVGAGI (reference sequence). This CDR3 is CASSPADSHEQYF. The CDR3 DNA reads TGTGCCAGCAGTCCCGCCGACAGCCACGAGCAGTACTTC.

This clone was seen a single time. The CDR3 spells CASSTGPLETQYF. The CDR3 region has the DNA TGTGCCAGCAGCACCGGGCCTTTAGAGACCCAGTACTTC. The chain employs TRBV7-6 and TRBJ2-5; D is unresolved. The CDR3 spans 13 residues. The germline V gene encodes CDR1 SGHVS and CDR2 FNYEAQ. V lost 5 bases and J lost 4, with 11 bases in between.

This rearrangement joins TRBV11-2 to TRBJ1-1; no reliable D call. CDR1 SGHAT and CDR2 FQNNGV come from the germline V gene. V dropped 7 bases and J dropped 8 bases, with 11 bases sitting between them. This CDR3 comprises 11 residues. CDR3 sequence reads: CASNLMREAFF. The CDR3 nucleotides read TGTGCCAGCAACCTTATGAGGGAAGCTTTCTTT.

The DNA of the CDR3 is TGTGCCAGCAGCTTTGACAGGCAAGCTAACTATGGCTACACCTTC. It is translated as CASSFDRQANYGYTF. The gene calls are TRBV5-6 and TRBJ1-2; weak D call: TRBD1 (6 bases). Germline V CDR1 and CDR2: SGHDT, YYEEEE. This CDR3 comprises 15 residues. V shed 2 bases and J shed 0 bases, with 11 bases lying between them.

The rearrangement links TRBV5-6 to TRBJ1-1, with unresolved D. V was cut by 0 bases and J by 8 bases, with 11 bases left in between. Germline V gene sequence: CDR1 SGHDT, CDR2 YYEEEE. The CDR3 extends over 13 amino acids. DNA for the CDR3: TGTGCCAGCAGCTTGGTAGAGATCCCGGAAGCTTTCTTT. It codes for CASSLVEIPEAFF. Full variable domain (remainder filled in from reference TRBV5-6 and TRBJ1-1): DAGVTQSPTHLIKTRGQQVTLRCSPKSGHDTVSWYQQALGQGPQFIFQYYEEEERQRGNFPDRFSGHQFPNYSSELNVNALLLGDSALYLCASSLVEIPEAFFGQGTRLTVV.

The rearrangement links TRBV5-4 to TRBJ2-7; perhaps TRBD2 as D (6 bases). Germline V CDR1 and CDR2: SGHNT, YYREEE (reference sequence). The CDR3 sequence is 13 residues long. V was trimmed by 4 bases and J by 5 bases, leaving 13 bases between them. CDR3: CASSPGGSNEQYF. The CDR3, as DNA: TGTGCCAGCAGCCCAGGAGGGAGCAACGAGCAGTACTTC.

Of note for this clone: This sample also contains other DNA sequences that code for the same CDR3. The chain has TRBV28 and TRBJ1-1, with D possibly being TRBD1 (5 bases). Germline-derived CDR1 and CDR2 are MDHEN and SYDVKM. Trimming left V 3 bases short and J 1 base short, with 9 bases between. The CDR3 extends over 14 amino acids. The CDR3 DNA reads as TGTGCCAGCAGTTTGAGGGGCCGGAACACTGAAGCTTTCTTT. This codes for CASSLRGRNTEAFF. Variable domain in full (rest from reference TRBV28 and TRBJ1-1): DVKVTQSSRYLVKRTGEKVFLECVQDMDHENMFWYRQDPGLGLRLIYFSYDVKMKEKGDIPEGYSVSREKKERFSLILESASTNQTSMYLCASSLRGRNTEAFFGQGTRLTVV.

The chain is built from TRBV6-6 and TRBJ2-3; no clear D. V was shortened by 6 bases and J by 6 bases, with 10 bases between the two germline ends. Germline V gene data show CDR1 as MNHNY and CDR2 as SVGAGI (reference sequence). The CDR3 covers 12 residues. The CDR3 DNA reads TGTGCCAGCAGCCACACAGCGGATACGCAGTATTTT. Translated: CASSHTADTQYF.

V usage is TRBV28 and J usage is TRBJ2-1; a weak D match, TRBD2 (6 bases). V dropped 3 bases and J dropped 5 bases, with 17 bases sitting between them. This CDR3 spans 16 amino acids. The germline CDR1 and CDR2 sequences are MDHEN and SYDVKM. This CDR3 is CASSFSLASVNNEQFF. For the CDR3, the DNA is TGTGCCAGCAGTTTCTCTCTTGCTAGCGTAAACAATGAGCAGTTCTTC.

For this clone: This same CDR3 is encoded by further DNA sequences in the sample. V is TRBV7-9 and J is TRBJ1-1; D unclear. Germline CDR1 SEHNR, CDR2 FQNEAQ (reference sequence). The CDR3 is 12 residues long. Between the trimmed V and J ends, which lost 3 bases and 8 bases, there was a span of 10 bases. CDR3 protein: CASSFGLSEAFF. The CDR3 DNA sequence: TGTGCCAGCAGCTTCGGGTTATCCGAAGCTTTCTTT.

The chain uses TRBV15 and TRBJ2-7; D is uncertain. V was trimmed by 3 bases and J by 3 bases, leaving 15 bases between them. Per germline, CDR1 LNHNV and CDR2 YYDKDF (reference sequence). This CDR3 has 15 residues. The CDR3 region is CATSSGRVVLYEQYF. The CDR3 DNA follows: TGTGCCACCAGCAGTGGTCGGGTGGTTCTCTACGAGCAGTACTTC.

The chain couples TRBV6-5 to TRBJ1-5; the D is unclear. Germline CDR1 reads MNHEY; CDR2 reads SVGAGI. Trimming took 0 bases from V and 3 from J, leaving 9 bases between them. The length of the CDR3 is 15 residues. In DNA form, the CDR3 reads TGTGCCAGCAGTTACTCGACACCTCTCAATCAGCCCCAGCATTTT. Translation gives CASSYSTPLNQPQHF.

The CDR3 DNA is TGTGCCAGCAGCTCCGATGGGACTAGCGAGTACAATGAGCAGTTCTTC. Encoded protein: CASSSDGTSEYNEQFF. This chain links TRBV11-2 with TRBJ2-1, with 10 bases aligning to TRBD2. The ends lost 4 bases at V and 4 bases at J; junction bases unmatched: 7. This CDR3 has 16 residues. Germline V CDR1 and CDR2: SGHAT, FQNNGV. Full variable domain (remainder filled in from reference TRBV11-2 and TRBJ2-1): EAGVAQSPRYKIIEKRQSVAFWCNPISGHATLYWYQQILGQGPKLLIQFQNNGVVDDSQLPKDRFSAERLKGVDSTLKIQPAKLEDSAVYLCASSSDGTSEYNEQFFGPGTRLTVL.

The V gene is TRBV7-9, the J gene TRBJ1-1; D may be TRBD1 (6 bases). The CDR3 is 15 amino acids. V was cut by 5 bases and J by 5 bases, with 18 bases left in between. CDR1 SEHNR and CDR2 FQNEAQ come from the germline V gene (reference sequence). The DNA of the CDR3 is TGTGCCAGCAGCACTTCGGGGGCCCCCGGGACTGAAGCTTTCTTT. It yields the protein CASSTSGAPGTEAFF.